The sequence of this TCR beta chain was determined in a study of blood T cell repertoires in COVID-19. The assay was immunoSEQ multiplex PCR, and TCRdb's table has in-frame clones only and misses some. Of approximately 220,000 clones detected, 85% to 90% appear once; the ten largest clones hold about 4%. CDR3 size: 14 residues. Per germline, CDR1 SGHRS and CDR2 YFSETQ. V shed 4 bases and J 1 base; nucleotides not matched to a gene: 2. This clone was counted once. The chain recombines TRBV5-1 with TRBJ2-5; 9 bases agree with TRBD1. The sample taken for sequencing was PBMCs or T cells enriched from blood (not recorded which). This receptor was taken from a woman in her thirties with acute COVID-19. CDR3 coding DNA: TGCGCCAGCAGCAGACAGGGGGGCCAAGAGACCCAGTACTTC. Its protein product is CASSRQGGQETQYF.